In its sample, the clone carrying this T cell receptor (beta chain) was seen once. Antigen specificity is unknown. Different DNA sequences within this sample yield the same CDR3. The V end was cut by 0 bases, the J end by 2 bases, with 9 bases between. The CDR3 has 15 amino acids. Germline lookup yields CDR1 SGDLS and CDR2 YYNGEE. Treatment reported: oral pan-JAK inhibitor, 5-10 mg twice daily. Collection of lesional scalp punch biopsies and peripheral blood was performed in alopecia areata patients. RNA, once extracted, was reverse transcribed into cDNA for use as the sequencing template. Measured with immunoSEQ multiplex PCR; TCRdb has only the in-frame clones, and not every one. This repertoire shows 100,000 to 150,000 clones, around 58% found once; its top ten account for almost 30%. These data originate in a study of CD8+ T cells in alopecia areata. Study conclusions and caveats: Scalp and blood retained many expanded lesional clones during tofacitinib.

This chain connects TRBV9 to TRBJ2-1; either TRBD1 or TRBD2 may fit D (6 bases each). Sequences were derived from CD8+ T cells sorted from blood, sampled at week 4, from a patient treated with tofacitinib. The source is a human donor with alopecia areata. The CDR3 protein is CASSVGGAAYNEQFF. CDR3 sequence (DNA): TGTGCCAGCAGCGTAGGGGGGGCAGCCTACAATGAGCAGTTCTTC. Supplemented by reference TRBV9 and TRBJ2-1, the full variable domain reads DSGVTQTPKHLITATGQRVTLRCSPRSGDLSVYWYQQSLDQGLQFLIQYYNGEERAKGNILERFSAQQFPDLHSELNLSSLELGDSALYFCASSVGGAAYNEQFFGPGTRLTVL.